The present TCR beta chain was sequenced within a study of shared clonotypes between healthy human individuals. Germline CDR1 SGHNT, CDR2 YENEEA. J was trimmed by 0 bases and V by 4 bases; bases with no gene match: 6. This CDR3 has 16 residues. Notes on this clone: The antigen is unknown.

Whole-study findings and limits: Of the naive CD4 clonotypes, roughly 5.2% were shared across several donors.

TCRdb's copy holds only in-frame clones and misses some; the assay was immunoSEQ multiplex PCR. The table has a few million clones, roughly 93% seen once. The sequenced material came from naive CD4+ T cells from PBMCs. The subset denotes: CD45RA+ positively selected. This sequence was found in a man younger than 35 in good health. Some clones in this sample may be carry-over from other donors' samples. The chain links TRBV11-3 to TRBJ2-1, with TRBD2 matching 7 bases. CDR3: CASSSERGRSYNEQFF. The CDR3 DNA is TGTGCCAGCAGCTCGGAGCGGGGTCGCTCCTACAATGAGCAGTTCTTC.